The 30 T cell receptor beta chains reported below all come from one sample, sequenced in a study of blood T cell repertoires in COVID-19. Generated by immunoSEQ multiplex PCR, the TCRdb table keeps only in-frame clones and is missing some. The profile covers around 180,000 clones, with about 85% appearing a single time and roughly 26% taken by the ten largest. The sample consisted of peripheral blood. Source of these receptors: a man aged 55 to 70 with acute or convalescent COVID-19.

This rearrangement joins TRBV6-2 or TRBV6-3 to TRBJ2-5; possibly TRBD2 for D (5 bases). The CDR3 is made up of 13 amino acids. Germline values: CDR1 MNHEY, CDR2 SVGEGT. The ends were cut back, 6 bases at V and 5 bases at J, with 13 bases in the middle. The CDR3 region has the DNA TGTGCCAGCAGCCCAGGACTTTTGGAGACCCAGTACTTC. It translates to CASSPGLLETQYF.

This clone was found once. The rearrangement uses TRBV11-1 and TRBJ2-5, with D maybe TRBD2 (6 bases). The CDR3 extends over 11 amino acids. Trimming stripped 4 bases from V and 7 bases from J, with 7 bases between. The V gene's germline CDR1 is SGHAT and CDR2 FQDESV (reference sequence). The CDR3 region has the DNA TGTGCCAGCAGCTGGGAGGTGACCCAGTACTTC. It codes for CASSWEVTQYF.

This chain uses TRBV2 with TRBJ2-5; tentatively, D is TRBD1 (6 bases). Trimming stripped 3 bases from V and 5 bases from J, with 16 bases between. Germline CDR1 and CDR2: SNHLY and FYNNEI. This CDR3 region has 15 residues. The DNA of the CDR3 is TGTGCCAGCAGTGAGGGGGCAGGGGTGTCGGAGACCCAGTACTTC. It codes for CASSEGAGVSETQYF.

The gene calls are TRBV19 and TRBJ2-1; TRBD1 aligns across 7 bases. With V trimmed by 4 bases and J by 1 base, 4 bases remained unmatched. CDR3 length equals 15 residues. The V gene's germline CDR1 is LNHDA and CDR2 SQIVND (reference sequence). CDR3 nucleotide sequence: TGTGCCAGTAGTAACCCGGGACAGTCCTACAATGAGCAGTTCTTC. Translation: CASSNPGQSYNEQFF.

This chain links TRBV5-5 with TRBJ2-3, with D possibly matching TRBD1 (6 bases). The CDR3 has 14 residues. Trimming took 0 bases from V and 3 from J, leaving 8 bases between them. The germline CDR1 and CDR2 sequences are SGHKS and YYEKEE (reference sequence). The CDR3 spells CASSLDRATDTQYF. Here the CDR3 DNA reads TGTGCCAGCAGCTTGGACAGGGCAACAGATACGCAGTATTTT.

This chain links TRBV10-1 with TRBJ1-1; weak D call: TRBD1 (6 bases). With 0 bases removed from V and 3 bases from J, the gap between germline ends came to 8 bases. The CDR3 loop spans 14 amino acids. Germline CDR1 is WNHNN and CDR2 is SYGVQD (reference sequence). The CDR3 bases are TGCGCCAGCAGTGAGTCGTCAGGGGACACTGAAGCTTTCTTT. It encodes CASSESSGDTEAFF.

This chain links TRBV29-1 with TRBJ1-2, with TRBD1 identical over 8 bases. V lost 5 bases, J lost 6 bases, and 8 bases stayed unmatched. CDR3 length: 13 amino acids. Germline CDR1 and CDR2: SQVTM and ANQGSEA. In DNA, the CDR3 is TGCAGCGTTCTAGGACAGGGCGCAGATGGCTACACCTTC. Translation: CSVLGQGADGYTF.

This sequence joins TRBV5-1 and TRBJ1-2; D uncertain. The CDR3 covers 15 residues. V lost 0 bases and J lost 0, with 9 bases in between. Germline V gene sequence: CDR1 SGHRS, CDR2 YFSETQ. The CDR3 is CASSLGQVANYGYTF. CDR3 nucleotides: TGCGCCAGCAGCTTGGGGCAGGTTGCTAACTATGGCTACACCTTC. Filled out from reference TRBV5-1 and TRBJ1-2, the complete variable domain reads KAGVTQTPRYLIKTRGQQVTLSCSPISGHRSVSWYQQTPGQGLQFLFEYFSETQRNKGNFPGRFSGRQFSNSRSEMNVSTLELGDSALYLCASSLGQVANYGYTFGSGTRLTVV.

The gene calls are TRBV6-6 and TRBJ2-3, with D uncertain. Germline V gene lookup returns CDR1 MNHNY and CDR2 SVGAGI (reference sequence). Trimming stripped 2 bases from V and 6 bases from J, with 9 bases between. CDR3 length: 13 amino acids. CDR3 sequence (DNA): TGTGCCAGCAGTTACAAGTATCGGGATACGCAGTATTTT. As protein: CASSYKYRDTQYF.

This chain links TRBV29-1 with TRBJ2-7; TRBD1 might be the D (6 bases). The V end lost 2 bases, the J end lost 4 bases, and 9 bases lay between the germline ends. The CDR3 contains 12 residues. Per the germline V gene, CDR1 is SQVTM and CDR2 is ANQGSEA. The CDR3 DNA follows: TGCAGCGTTGAAAAAACAGGGTACGAGCAGTACTTC. Its translation: CSVEKTGYEQYF.

This clone was detected once. The chain couples TRBV5-4 to TRBJ2-6, with 8 bases matching TRBD1. V trimming: 5 bases; J trimming: 2 bases; junction bases outside the gene matches: 12. The CDR3 loop spans 18 amino acids. Germline V CDR1 and CDR2: SGHNT, YYREEE (reference sequence). CDR3 sequence: CASSTTGGASAGANVLTF. CDR3 coding DNA: TGTGCCAGCAGTACCACAGGGGGAGCTAGCGCTGGGGCCAACGTCCTGACTTTC.

As concerns this clone: Other nucleotide sequences from this sample produce the same CDR3. V is TRBV5-1 and J is TRBJ1-2, with TRBD1 identical over 7 bases. Germline CDR1 is SGHRS and CDR2 is YFSETQ. The CDR3 has 14 amino acids. Unmatched junction bases numbered 0, after V lost 1 base and J lost 0 bases. Written as DNA, the CDR3 is TGCGCCAGCAGCTTGCAGGGGGCTAACTATGGCTACACCTTC. It is translated as CASSLQGANYGYTF.

This clone was found once. The J gene is TRBJ2-2, the V gene TRBV24-1; D is possibly TRBD2 (7 bases). Germline CDR1 KGHDR, CDR2 SFDVKD. V was pared by 3 bases and J by 3 bases, with 13 bases between. There are 16 residues in the CDR3. The DNA of the CDR3 is TGTGCCACCAGTGATCTACAGGGAGGGGACACCGGGGAGCTGTTTTTT. It specifies CATSDLQGGDTGELFF.

The chain employs TRBV6-6 and TRBJ2-5, with 10 nucleotides matching TRBD2. This CDR3 region has 16 residues. The ends lost 6 bases at V and 0 bases at J; junction bases unmatched: 7. CDR1 is MNHNY and CDR2 is SVGAGI in the germline V gene (reference sequence). The chain's CDR3 is CASSPPSGGDQETQYF. Written as DNA, the CDR3 is TGTGCCAGCAGCCCCCCAAGCGGGGGGGACCAAGAGACCCAGTACTTC.

CDR3 sequence (DNA): TGTGCTAGTGGTTTGGTACTATTCCAATCCTCTGGAAACACCATATATTTT. This encodes CASGLVLFQSSGNTIYF. The chain has TRBV12-5 and TRBJ1-3; D gene unclear. This CDR3 is 17 amino acids long. The V end lost 0 bases, the J end lost 0 bases, and 12 bases lay between the germline ends. Germline values: CDR1 LGHNT, CDR2 FRNRAP. Variable domain in full (rest from reference TRBV12-5 and TRBJ1-3): DARVTQTPRHKVTEMGQEVTMRCQPILGHNTVFWYRQTMMQGLELLAYFRNRAPLDDSGMPKDRFSAEMPDATLATLKIQPSEPRDSAVYFCASGLVLFQSSGNTIYFGEGSWLTVV.

This clone appeared a few times. The CDR3 region is CASSIQVDTEAFF. The CDR3 nucleotides are TGTGCCAGCAGCATCCAGGTGGACACTGAAGCTTTCTTT. The chain uses TRBV9 and TRBJ1-1; no reliable D call. The CDR3 runs 13 residues. Germline-derived CDR1 and CDR2 are SGDLS and YYNGEE. V was trimmed by 4 bases and J by 3 bases, leaving 10 bases between them.

This rearrangement joins TRBV7-2 to TRBJ2-2; D gene unclear. Germline V lookup: CDR1 SGHTA, CDR2 FQGNSA. This CDR3 region has 15 residues. V lost 1 base and J lost 1, with 7 bases in between. CDR3 in amino acids: CASSLEAGNTGELFF. CDR3 nucleotide sequence: TGTGCCAGCAGCTTAGAGGCAGGGAACACCGGGGAGCTGTTTTTT. The full variable domain, with the rest looked up from reference TRBV7-2 and TRBJ2-2, is GAGVSQSPSNKVTEKGKDVELRCDPISGHTALYWYRQSLGQGLEFLIYFQGNSAPDKSGLPSDRFSAERTGGSVSTLTIQRTQQEDSAVYLCASSLEAGNTGELFFGEGSRLTVL.

The V call is TRBV3-1 (or the pseudogene TRBV3-2), the J call TRBJ2-5; 14 bases fit TRBD2. The CDR3 covers 15 residues. The ends lost 4 bases at V and 7 bases at J; junction bases unmatched: 5. The germline V gene encodes CDR1 LGHDT and CDR2 YNNKEL (reference sequence). The CDR3 is CASSPGLAGVGTQYF. The CDR3 bases are TGTGCCAGCAGCCCGGGACTAGCGGGGGTTGGGACCCAGTACTTC.

CDR3 loop: CALRPAGAYEQFF. CDR3 nucleotide sequence: TGTGCTCTAAGACCAGCGGGAGCCTATGAGCAGTTCTTC. This chain joins TRBV5-4 and TRBJ2-1; TRBD2 matches at 8 bases. Germline V gene sequence: CDR1 SGHNT, CDR2 YYREEE (reference sequence). The CDR3 spans 13 residues.

This clone turned up a few times. V gene TRBV3-1 (or the pseudogene TRBV3-2) combines with J gene TRBJ2-7; D unresolved. V lost 4 bases and J lost 1, with 11 bases in between. The CDR3 has 14 amino acids. Germline V lookup: CDR1 LGHDT, CDR2 YNNKEL (reference sequence). The CDR3 coding sequence is TGTGCCAGCAGCCTGACCAGGTTATCCTACGAGCAGTACTTC. Amino acid sequence: CASSLTRLSYEQYF.

This sequence joins TRBV3-1 (or the pseudogene TRBV3-2) and TRBJ2-3; possibly TRBD2 for D (6 bases). The CDR3 has 14 residues. Deletions cut 4 bases from V and 4 bases from J, with 12 bases between. The germline V gene encodes CDR1 LGHDT and CDR2 YNNKEL (reference sequence). The CDR3 DNA reads as TGTGCCAGCAGCCGATCGGGGGTTGCAGATACGCAGTATTTT. Protein: CASSRSGVADTQYF.

This clone was found a few times. Different DNA sequences within this sample yield the same CDR3. The CDR3 protein is CASSVESRGYTF. The CDR3 bases are TGTGCCAGCAGTGTCGAGTCACGAGGCTACACCTTC. The chain couples TRBV2 to TRBJ1-2; D is undetermined. This CDR3 has 12 amino acids. Germline lookup yields CDR1 SNHLY and CDR2 FYNNEI. V lost 4 bases, J lost 8 bases, and 11 bases lay in between.

This chain uses TRBV5-1 with TRBJ1-2, with 7 bases aligning to TRBD1. The CDR3 is 13 amino acids. Germline-derived CDR1 and CDR2 are SGHRS and YFSETQ. With 0 bases clipped from V and 7 bases from J, the junction kept 3 bases outside the gene matches. CDR3 sequence reads: CASSLDRGTGYTF. In nucleotides, the CDR3 is TGCGCCAGCAGCTTGGACAGGGGAACTGGCTACACCTTC. The complete variable domain, with remaining parts taken from reference TRBV5-1 and TRBJ1-2, reads KAGVTQTPRYLIKTRGQQVTLSCSPISGHRSVSWYQQTPGQGLQFLFEYFSETQRNKGNFPGRFSGRQFSNSRSEMNVSTLELGDSALYLCASSLDRGTGYTFGSGTRLTVV.

V gene TRBV19 combines with J gene TRBJ2-7; 9 bases are a match to TRBD1. This CDR3 comprises 16 residues. In germline, CDR1 is LNHDA, CDR2 SQIVND (reference sequence). With V trimmed by 5 bases and J by 1 base, 9 bases remained unmatched. The chain's CDR3 is CASSWARDRDSYEQYV. The CDR3 nucleotides are TGTGCCAGTAGTTGGGCCCGGGACAGGGATTCCTACGAGCAGTACGTC.

The rearrangement uses TRBV2 and TRBJ1-6; possibly TRBD1 for D (5 bases). V gave up 4 bases and J gave up 7 bases, with 11 bases separating them. Germline CDR1 reads SNHLY; CDR2 reads FYNNEI. The CDR3 covers 14 residues. The CDR3, as DNA: TGTGCCAGCAGTGGACAGTTAGAAAATTCACCCCTCCACTTT. It yields the protein CASSGQLENSPLHF.

The chain employs TRBV3-1 (or the pseudogene TRBV3-2) and TRBJ2-7; tentative D call: TRBD2 (5 bases). Trimming took off 4 bases at V and 4 bases at J, with 11 bases between the two ends. Germline V gene data show CDR1 as LGHDT and CDR2 as YNNKEL (reference sequence). The CDR3 length is 13 residues. CDR3: CASSRLEGYEQYF. As DNA, the CDR3 is TGTGCCAGCAGCCGTCTTGAGGGATACGAGCAGTACTTC.

The chain links TRBV29-1 to TRBJ1-1; D remains ambiguous. V shed 6 bases and J shed 3 bases, with 17 bases lying between them. Per germline, CDR1 SQVTM and CDR2 ANQGSEA. The CDR3 loop spans 14 amino acids. Here the CDR3 reads CSVPGLSIDTEAFF. CDR3 coding DNA: TGCAGCGTACCAGGTCTCTCTATAGACACTGAAGCTTTCTTT. Drawing the rest from reference TRBV29-1 and TRBJ1-1, the complete variable domain is SAVISQKPSRDICQRGTSLTIQCQVDSQVTMMFWYRQQPGQSLTLIATANQGSEATYESGFVIDKFPISRPNLTFSTLTVSNMSPEDSSIYLCSVPGLSIDTEAFFGQGTRLTVV.

This chain joins TRBV3-1 (or the pseudogene TRBV3-2) and TRBJ2-3, with TRBD2 matching 8 bases. Germline CDR1 reads LGHDT; CDR2 reads YNNKEL (reference sequence). CDR3 length: 16 amino acids. Trimming at V came to 0 bases and at J to 5 bases, leaving 7 bases not matched to a gene. The CDR3 loop reads CASSQDPSGGGDTQYF. The CDR3 bases are TGTGCCAGCAGCCAAGACCCCTCGGGGGGGGGAGATACGCAGTATTTT.

The genes are TRBV30 and TRBJ1-6; 8 bases agree with TRBD1. The CDR3 covers 14 residues. The J segment lost 4 bases and the V segment lost 3 bases, leaving 2 bases of the junction unmatched. Germline V gene sequence: CDR1 GTSNPN, CDR2 SVGIG (reference sequence). The CDR3 sequence: CAWRGDRYNSPLHF. The CDR3 DNA reads as TGTGCCTGGAGGGGGGACAGGTATAATTCACCCCTCCACTTT.

CDR3 nucleotide sequence: TGTGCCAGCAGCACCAGCGGGAGGGGTTCCTACAATGAGCAGTTCTTC. Translated: CASSTSGRGSYNEQFF. The chain has TRBV7-9 and TRBJ2-1; TRBD2 aligns across 10 bases. Per germline, CDR1 SEHNR and CDR2 FQNEAQ (reference sequence). There are 16 residues in the CDR3. The V and J ends lost 5 bases and 1 base, in that order; junction bases with no gene match: 5.